The present TCR beta chain was sequenced within a study of blood T cell repertoires in COVID-19. Study at large: COVID-19 samples collected from the United States, Italy and Spain covered acute and convalescent phases. PBMCs, B-cell-depleted T cells, or T cells were the source of the cDNA or gDNA that made up the material.

Germline-derived CDR1 and CDR2 are MNHNS and SASEGT. V was clipped by 2 bases and J by 4 bases, with 6 bases between them. CDR3 length equals 13 residues. This clone was picked up a small number of times. Methods used by the authors: Researchers report that nucleated cell counts were estimated from reference gene primer amplification. Libraries were prepared by immunoSEQ multiplex PCR; TCRdb keeps only in-frame clonotypes and omits some of them. That table is the source of V, J and clone size, and D and trimming were worked out from the DNA. The sample lists 250,000 to 300,000 clones, 75% to 90% occurring once.

This chain uses TRBV6-1 with TRBJ1-3; D gene uncertain. The sample taken for sequencing was peripheral blood. The source is a woman between 65 and 79 years old with acute or convalescent COVID-19. This CDR3 is CASSENPGNTIYF. The CDR3 DNA reads TGTGCCAGCAGTGAAAATCCGGGAAACACCATATATTTT.